Described below is a single T cell receptor beta chain sequence and its context. What it binds is unknown. The sample belongs to a study of cytotoxic CD8 clonotypes in ibrutinib-treated CLL. As for the study in general: Median treatment time before response sampling was over 9 months, range 6 to 36.

CDR1 is LNHNV, CDR2 YYDKDF, per germline (reference sequence). The V gene lost 2 bases and the J gene lost 7 bases, with 18 bases spanning the gap. The CDR3 spans 16 residues. Study-wide findings and caveats: Measured clonality at baseline was greater than in age-matched healthy donors and tracked with circulating CD8+ T-cell counts.

Only in-frame clones appear in the TCRdb table, and some are missing; sequencing was by immunoSEQ multiplex PCR. Of about 74,000 clones in the sample, 70% to 90% were seen once. This clonotype originated in a human donor with chronic lymphocytic leukemia. The chain couples TRBV15 to TRBJ2-1; the D call may be TRBD1 or TRBD2 (5 bases each). The sequencing used PBMCs, collected at disease progression, from a patient treated with ibrutinib. CDR3 region: CATSRPLERGANEQFF. The CDR3 region has the DNA TGTGCCACCAGCAGACCACTAGAGAGGGGTGCGAATGAGCAGTTCTTC.